This paragraph covers one T cell receptor (beta chain) sequence. Its antigen remains unknown. The sample comes from a study of T cell repertoires in cytomegalovirus infection. Study-wide background: In the study, CMV epitopes included recently identified HLA-C-restricted and well-studied HLA-B-restricted ones. Whole-study findings and limits: Frequencies of public TCR beta families were cumulated, and this identified carriers of CMV plus the relevant HLA.

TCRdb analysed the reads with MiXCR anew, one entry per CDR3 protein. The sample holds 300,000 to 400,000 distinct CDR3 sequences; roughly 25% are singletons and the top ten take about 14%. V dropped 6 bases and J dropped 0; count of bases not matched to a gene: 12. The CDR3 length is 18 residues. Looked up from germline, CDR1 is MNHEY and CDR2 is SMNVEV (reference sequence). The clonotype was recovered from a human donor in good health (CMV status not recorded). Some clones in this sample may be carry-over from other donors' samples. The rearrangement joins TRBV27 to TRBJ2-2, with 8 bases fitting TRBD2. The specimen comprised cultured PBMCs, sampled from culture after CMV antigen stimulation. The CDR3 loop is CASRFGSTGGTNTGELFF. CDR3 bases: TGTGCCAGCAGATTTGGTTCAACGGGAGGGACGAACACCGGGGAGCTGTTTTTT.